This is a list of T cell receptor beta chains from one sample in a study of blood T cell repertoires in COVID-19. Libraries were prepared by immunoSEQ multiplex PCR; TCRdb keeps only in-frame clonotypes and omits some of them. The table lists 45,000 to 55,000 clones, just over 85% of them singletons. Sequencing was carried out using peripheral blood. The receptors stem from a man in his 70s with active COVID-19. CDR3s include the opening cysteine and the closing phenylalanine or tryptophan. The D gene is left open where the match is weak. Only part of the rows carry a size: once, few, many, or a class if the clone is expanded.

>TRBJ2-1|TRBV3-1/TRBV3-2|.|TRBD2
TGTGCCAGCAGCCAGAGTAGGTTGGGGGGGACCTACAATGAGCAGTTCTTC
CASSQSRLGGTYNEQFF
>TRBJ2-1|TRBV9|.|.
TGTGCCAGCAGCGTAGGTGCTAGCGCGGGTAATGAGCAGTTCTTC
CASSVGASAGNEQFF
>TRBJ2-2|TRBV9|.|TRBD2
TGTGCCAGCAGCGTAGGAATAGCGGGGGTCGGCGGGGAGCTGTTTTTT
CASSVGIAGVGGELFF
>TRBJ1-4|TRBV6-6|.|.
TGTGCCAGCAGTCAAAACATAGAAAAACTGTTTTTT
CASSQNIEKLFF
>TRBJ1-5|TRBV6-6|.|.
TGTGCCAGCACACAAGAGGGCAATCAGCCCCAGCATTTT
CASTQEGNQPQHF
>TRBJ2-5|TRBV30|.|.
TGTGCCTGGAGCGCAGGGGGGAAGACCCAGTACTTC
CAWSAGGKTQYF
>TRBJ2-1|TRBV11-3|.|TRBD1
TGTGCCAGCAGCTTAGCCCCGACAGGGGGCTACAATGAGCAGTTCTTC
CASSLAPTGGYNEQFF
>TRBJ2-7|TRBV11-3|.|.
TGTGCCAGCAGCCGAGGACAGTTCAACGAGCAGTACTTC
CASSRGQFNEQYF
>TRBJ2-3|TRBV28|.|TRBD1
TGTGCCAGCAGTTTCCCTTGGGACAGTCTCACAGATACGCAGTATTTT
CASSFPWDSLTDTQYF
>TRBJ2-3|TRBV11-2|once|TRBD2
TGTGCCAGCAGCTTGGACGGGGGGAGAGATACGCAGTATTTT
CASSLDGGRDTQYF
>TRBJ1-1|TRBV4-3|.|TRBD1
TGCGCCAGCAGCCCCGGGACAGGGGGCTTCACTGAAGCTTTCTTT
CASSPGTGGFTEAFF
>TRBJ2-3|TRBV19|.|.
TGTGCCAGTAGTTGGACTATCACAGATACGCAGTATTTT
CASSWTITDTQYF
>TRBJ2-5|TRBV30|once|.
TGTGCCTGGATTTTCAGGGTTCAAGAGACCCAGTACTTC
CAWIFRVQETQYF
>TRBJ2-1|TRBV9|.|.
TGTGCCAGCGACGATGGCAGGGGATTGCCCAATGAGCAGTTCTTC
CASDDGRGLPNEQFF
>TRBJ1-4|TRBV4-1|.|.
TGCGCCAGCAGCCAAGAAGCCTCCTCTGGGGCAAGGGAAAAACTGTTTTTT
CASSQEASSGAREKLFF
>TRBJ1-1|TRBV5-1|once|TRBD1
TGCGCCAGCAGCTTGGGACAGGGATGGGCTGAAGCTTTCTTT
CASSLGQGWAEAFF
>TRBJ2-5|TRBV5-1|once|.
TGCGCCAGCAGCCCCCCCGACATACAAGAGACCCAGTACTTC
CASSPPDIQETQYF
>TRBJ1-3|TRBV7-2|.|.
TGTGCCAGCAGCCCAGCCTCGACAGGATCTTCGGGAAACACCATATATTTT
CASSPASTGSSGNTIYF
>TRBJ1-6|TRBV7-8|.|.
TGTGCCAGCAGCTTAGGAGGAGGCAATTCACCCCTCCACTTT
CASSLGGGNSPLHF
>TRBJ1-1|TRBV5-1|.|TRBD1
TGCGCCAGCAGCCCCCAGGCAGGGGGGCTGAACACTGAAGCTTTCTTT
CASSPQAGGLNTEAFF
>TRBJ2-7|TRBV9|few|.
TGTGCCAGCAGCGTATCAGAGGGAGGATACGAGCAGTACTTC
CASSVSEGGYEQYF
>TRBJ1-2|TRBV5-4|.|TRBD1
TGTGCCAGCAGGCCGGGACAGGGGGCGCGAGCTTATGGCTACACCTTC
CASRPGQGARAYGYTF
>TRBJ1-2|TRBV6-5|.|.
TGTGCCAGCATGACCCGGAGAGTGGAAGGCTACACCTTC
CASMTRRVEGYTF
>TRBJ2-1|TRBV7-2|.|TRBD2
TGTGCCAGCAGCACTAGCGGGGGCTACAATGAGCAGTTCTTC
CASSTSGGYNEQFF
>TRBJ2-2|TRBV6-2/TRBV6-3|.|TRBD1
TGTGCCAGCAGTTTGGGACAGGGCGAGACCGGGGAGCTGTTTTTT
CASSLGQGETGELFF
>TRBJ1-1|TRBV7-2|.|.
TGTGCCAGCAGCTTCACGGGGGGGCCTGAAGCTTTCTTT
CASSFTGGPEAFF
>TRBJ2-7|TRBV5-1|.|.
TGCGCCAGCAGCCTCGAGGGGGATGAGCAGTACTTC
CASSLEGDEQYF
>TRBJ1-2|TRBV9|.|.
TGTGCCAGCAGCGGGCATAACGCTAACTATGGCTACACCTTC
CASSGHNANYGYTF
>TRBJ1-5|TRBV2|few|TRBD1
TGTGCCAGCAGTGAGGGACAGGTGGGCAATCAGCCCCAGCATTTT
CASSEGQVGNQPQHF
>TRBJ2-1|TRBV29-1|.|TRBD1
TGCAGCGTCTTCGGGACAGGGACCTACAATGAGCAGTTCTTC
CSVFGTGTYNEQFF
>TRBJ1-2|TRBV30|.|TRBD1
TGTGCCTACTACAGGACAGGCCGACAAGGCTACACCTTC
CAYYRTGRQGYTF
>TRBJ1-2|TRBV5-4|.|TRBD1
TGTGCCAGCAGCAAACGACAGGGGGCAAACTATGGCTACACCTTC
CASSKRQGANYGYTF
>TRBJ2-6|TRBV19|once|.
TGTGCCAGTAGTAACACAGGTATCTCTGGGGCCAACGTCCTGACTTTC
CASSNTGISGANVLTF
>TRBJ2-1|TRBV5-1|.|TRBD1
TGCGCCAGCAGCTTCGGACAGGACTACAATGAGCAGTTCTTC
CASSFGQDYNEQFF
>TRBJ2-5|TRBV3-1/TRBV3-2|.|.
TGTGCCAGCAGCCAATCAGGGGAGGGGACCCAGTACTTC
CASSQSGEGTQYF
>TRBJ1-4|TRBV5-8|.|TRBD1
TGTGCCAGCAGCGTGACAGGGTTTGCAACTAATGAAAAACTGTTTTTT
CASSVTGFATNEKLFF
>TRBJ2-1|TRBV14|.|TRBD1
TGTGCCAGCAGCATCCGACAGGGGATCAAGAATGAGCAGTTCTTC
CASSIRQGIKNEQFF
>TRBJ2-1|TRBV9|.|.
TGTGCCAGCAGCGGGGAGCACAGCGCCTGGGGCAATGAGCAGTTCTTC
CASSGEHSAWGNEQFF
>TRBJ2-2|TRBV10-3|.|TRBD2
TGTGCCATCAGTGGCCTTGCGGGGGGCACCGGGGAGCTGTTTTTT
CAISGLAGGTGELFF
>TRBJ1-3|TRBV19|.|.
TGTGCCACAGGGAGGTCTGGAAACACCATATATTTT
CATGRSGNTIYF
>TRBJ1-1|TRBV9|once|.
TGTGCCAGCAGCGTCTCCGGGACACCGATGAACACTGAAGCTTTCTTT
CASSVSGTPMNTEAFF
>TRBJ1-6|TRBV6-6|.|TRBD1
TGTGCCAGCAGTTCGCAGACAGGGGTTCATTCACCCCTCCACTTT
CASSSQTGVHSPLHF
>TRBJ2-5|TRBV11-3|.|TRBD1
TGTGCCAGCAGCCCGACAGGGGCGATCCAAGAGACCCAGTACTTC
CASSPTGAIQETQYF
>TRBJ2-7|TRBV7-6|.|TRBD1
TGTGCCAGCAGCTTAAGGGGACAGGGGATCTACGAGCAGTACTTC
CASSLRGQGIYEQYF
>TRBJ2-7|TRBV2|.|.
TGTGCCAGCAGTAGCCAGGTCCGGGGCGAGCAGTACTTC
CASSSQVRGEQYF
>TRBJ1-2|TRBV7-2|.|.
TGTGCCAGCAGCTTAGACGGGTATGGCTACACCTTC
CASSLDGYGYTF